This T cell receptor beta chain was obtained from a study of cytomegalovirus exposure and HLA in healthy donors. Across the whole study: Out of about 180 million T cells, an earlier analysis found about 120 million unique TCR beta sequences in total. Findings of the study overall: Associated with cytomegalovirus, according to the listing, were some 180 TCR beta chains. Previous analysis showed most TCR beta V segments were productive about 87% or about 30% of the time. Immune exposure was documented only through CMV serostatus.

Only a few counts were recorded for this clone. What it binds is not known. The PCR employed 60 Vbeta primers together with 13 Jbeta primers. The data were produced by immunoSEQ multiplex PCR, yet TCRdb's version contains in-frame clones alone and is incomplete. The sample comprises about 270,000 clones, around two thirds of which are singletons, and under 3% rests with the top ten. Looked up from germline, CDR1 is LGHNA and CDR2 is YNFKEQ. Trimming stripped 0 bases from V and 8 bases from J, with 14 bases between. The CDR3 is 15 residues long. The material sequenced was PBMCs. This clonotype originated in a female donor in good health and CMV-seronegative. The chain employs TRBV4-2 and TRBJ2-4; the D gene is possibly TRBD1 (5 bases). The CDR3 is CASSQELGRVDIQYF. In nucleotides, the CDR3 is TGTGCCAGCAGCCAAGAATTGGGCAGGGTGGACATTCAGTACTTC.